One sample yielded the 21 T cell receptor beta chains listed below, sequenced in a study of technical replicates of blood from several donors. Produced via immunoSEQ multiplex PCR; TCRdb's table is partial and in-frame only. Counted here are approximately 17,000 clones, roughly 86% occurring once; the ten biggest clones make up approximately 11%. The source material was PBMCs. Receptor source: a human donor in good health.

This sequence joins TRBV6-1 and TRBJ2-5; 10 bases align to TRBD1. The CDR3 covers 17 residues. Per germline, CDR1 MNHNS and CDR2 SASEGT. The junction had 10 bases not matched to a gene; V was cut back by 2 bases and J by 4 bases. CDR3 in amino acids: CASSERGGTGVGETQYF. The CDR3 nucleotides are TGTGCCAGCAGTGAAAGGGGAGGGACAGGGGTAGGAGAGACCCAGTACTTC.

Of note for this clone: One junction end disagrees with the germline gene, perhaps due to a read error. V and J are TRBV29-1 and TRBJ1-2; possibly TRBD1 for D (6 bases). This CDR3 is 14 amino acids long. From germline, CDR1 is SQVTM and CDR2 ANQGSEA. CDR3 residues: CSVEDQQGIYGCTF. CDR3 nucleotides: TGCAGCGTTGAAGACCAACAGGGCATCTATGGCTGCACCTTC.

This clone was detected once. This chain links TRBV27 with TRBJ1-5; D remains ambiguous. The germline V gene has CDR1 MNHEY and CDR2 SMNVEV (reference sequence). V dropped 5 bases and J dropped 0 bases, with 14 bases sitting between them. The CDR3 contains 16 residues. CDR3 sequence: CASSPRVGVSNQPQHF. The CDR3 DNA follows: TGTGCCAGCAGTCCCCGGGTCGGGGTTAGCAATCAGCCCCAGCATTTT.

This sequence joins TRBV27 and TRBJ1-2, with 7 bases that match TRBD1. Trimming took 5 bases from V and 4 from J; bases not matched to a gene: 7. There are 14 residues in the CDR3. Germline V gene sequence: CDR1 MNHEY, CDR2 SMNVEV (reference sequence). CDR3 residues: CASSMDRLGYGYTF. CDR3 coding DNA: TGTGCCAGCAGTATGGACAGGCTAGGCTATGGCTACACCTTC.

This sequence joins TRBV5-1 and TRBJ2-3, with TRBD2 matching 10 bases. Per the germline V gene, CDR1 is SGHRS and CDR2 is YFSETQ. Trimming cost V 4 bases and J 4 bases; bases outside gene matches: 12. The CDR3 consists of 17 residues. The CDR3 nucleotides read TGCGCCAGCAGCCGTACTGTGCTAGCGGGAGTCTCAGATACGCAGTATTTT. The encoded protein is CASSRTVLAGVSDTQYF.

The chain employs TRBV30 and TRBJ1-1, with 7 bases that match TRBD1. CDR1 GTSNPN and CDR2 SVGIG come from the germline V gene (reference sequence). Unmatched junction bases numbered 7, after V lost 0 bases and J lost 6 bases. The CDR3 covers 14 residues. The CDR3 DNA reads as TGTGCCTGGAGTGTCCTCGGACAGGCGGCTGAAGCTTTCTTT. Its protein is CAWSVLGQAAEAFF.

CDR3 sequence (DNA): TGTGCCAGCAGCTTAGTAGGTGGGAGCTTAGGTGAGCAGTTCTTC. It is translated as CASSLVGGSLGEQFF. The genes are TRBV11-2 and TRBJ2-1, with D possibly TRBD2 on 5 matching bases. The CDR3 has 15 amino acids. Trimming left V 1 base short and J 9 bases short, with 16 bases between. CDR1 SGHAT and CDR2 FQNNGV come from the germline V gene.

This clone was seen a few times. The CDR3 DNA sequence: TGTGCCAGCAGCCTCGGGACAGCCCCGGATACGCAGTATTTT. Translating it yields CASSLGTAPDTQYF. This chain links TRBV7-3 with TRBJ2-3; 7 nucleotides match TRBD1. This CDR3 region has 14 residues. Germline V gene lookup returns CDR1 SGHTA and CDR2 FQGTGA. Trimming took 5 bases from V and 6 from J; bases not matched to a gene: 8. Together with reference TRBV7-3 and TRBJ2-3, the CDR3 gives the full variable domain: GAGVSQTPSNKVTEKGKYVELRCDPISGHTALYWYRQSLGQGPEFLIYFQGTGAADDSGLPNDRFFAVRPEGSVSTLKIQRTERGDSAVYLCASSLGTAPDTQYFGPGTRLTVL.

The V and J genes are TRBV7-9 and TRBJ2-1, with 7 bases lining up with TRBD1. V lost 3 bases to trimming and J lost 4 bases; unmatched junction nucleotides: 12. Germline V gene data show CDR1 as SEHNR and CDR2 as FQNEAQ (reference sequence). The CDR3 spans 17 residues. The CDR3 region has the DNA TGTGCCAGCAGCTTTTCCACCGGGACAGAAGAATACAATGAGCAGTTCTTC. As protein: CASSFSTGTEEYNEQFF.

The chain is built from TRBV27 and TRBJ2-1; 14 bases agree with TRBD2. The germline gives CDR1 MNHEY, CDR2 SMNVEV (reference sequence). The J segment lost 6 bases and the V segment lost 3 bases, leaving 1 base of the junction unmatched. There are 15 residues in the CDR3. This CDR3 is CASSFGLAGGNEQFF. The CDR3 DNA is TGTGCCAGCAGTTTCGGACTAGCGGGAGGCAATGAGCAGTTCTTC.

The chain couples TRBV7-3 to TRBJ2-4; tentative D call: TRBD1 (7 bases). Deletions cut 5 bases from V and 6 bases from J, with 17 bases between. Germline V gene data show CDR1 as SGHTA and CDR2 as FQGTGA. This CDR3 is 15 amino acids long. CDR3: CASSPQGGGGNIQYF. The CDR3, as DNA: TGTGCCAGCAGCCCCCAGGGGGGTGGAGGAAACATTCAGTACTTC.

V and J are TRBV27 and TRBJ2-7, with 9 bases aligning to TRBD2. V lost 3 bases and J lost 3; bases outside the gene matches: 3. The CDR3 has 14 residues. Per germline, CDR1 MNHEY and CDR2 SMNVEV (reference sequence). The CDR3 is CASSFSSGIYEQYF. The CDR3 DNA is TGTGCCAGCAGTTTTTCTAGCGGGATCTACGAGCAGTACTTC.

This sequence joins TRBV7-9 and TRBJ2-7, with 10 positions matching TRBD2. Trimming at V came to 5 bases and at J to 4 bases, leaving 5 bases not matched to a gene. The CDR3 loop spans 14 amino acids. Germline-derived CDR1 and CDR2 are SEHNR and FQNEAQ (reference sequence). This CDR3 is CASSPSSGSYEQYF. For the CDR3, the DNA is TGTGCCAGCAGCCCCTCTAGCGGGAGTTACGAGCAGTACTTC.

The rearrangement joins TRBV4-1 to TRBJ2-3; 10 bases line up with TRBD2. Germline CDR1 MGHRA, CDR2 YSYEKL. V trimming: 0 bases; J trimming: 5 bases; junction bases outside the gene matches: 11. The CDR3 spans 18 residues. CDR3 residues: CASSQDSSGRRSGDTQYF. In DNA, the CDR3 is TGCGCCAGCAGCCAAGATTCTAGCGGGAGAAGGTCCGGAGATACGCAGTATTTT.

DNA for the CDR3: TGTGCCAGCATCGCGACAGGGAGCTCCTACGAGCAGTACTTC. Translation: CASIATGSSYEQYF. This chain connects TRBV6-5 to TRBJ2-7; 7 nucleotides match TRBD1. The CDR3 runs to 14 residues. The V and J ends lost 7 bases and 0 bases, in that order; junction bases with no gene match: 6. In germline, CDR1 is MNHEY, CDR2 SVGAGI.

This clone was seen a handful of times. The V call is TRBV19, the J call TRBJ2-1; weak D call: TRBD1 (7 bases). This CDR3 has 16 amino acids. The germline V gene encodes CDR1 LNHDA and CDR2 SQIVND (reference sequence). V shed 6 bases and J shed 1 base, with 16 bases lying between them. The CDR3 reads CASRTGLDYSYNEQFF. CDR3 DNA sequence: TGTGCCAGTAGGACAGGGTTGGACTATTCCTACAATGAGCAGTTCTTC.

The chain employs TRBV6-6 and TRBJ2-1; 11 nucleotides match TRBD2. After removal of 6 bases from V and 8 bases from J, the junction contained 9 bases not matched to a gene. Germline CDR1 reads MNHNY; CDR2 reads SVGAGI (reference sequence). The CDR3 has 15 amino acids. CDR3 DNA sequence: TGTGCCAGCAGATCTCCTAGCGGGAGGTGGGATGAGCAGTTCTTC. The encoded protein is CASRSPSGRWDEQFF.

The rearrangement uses TRBV27 and TRBJ2-2, with D possibly matching TRBD1 (5 bases). The V end was cut by 8 bases, the J end by 0 bases, with 13 bases between. Looked up from germline, CDR1 is MNHEY and CDR2 is SMNVEV (reference sequence). CDR3 length: 15 amino acids. CDR3 nucleotide sequence: TGTGCCAGCGGGGCTCTTCGTGCGAACACCGGGGAGCTGTTTTTT. Protein sequence: CASGALRANTGELFF.

This chain links TRBV6-1 with TRBJ2-7; TRBD1 is a possible D gene (6 bases). The V gene's germline CDR1 is MNHNS and CDR2 SASEGT. Trimming pared 3 bases from V and 5 bases from J, leaving 17 bases between. This CDR3 spans 15 amino acids. CDR3 amino acids: CASSDLAGEGHEQYF. The CDR3 DNA reads as TGTGCCAGCAGTGATTTAGCAGGGGAAGGCCACGAGCAGTACTTC.

In this sample, this clone turned up a few times. The V and J genes are TRBV11-2 and TRBJ2-7; unclear D gene. CDR3 length: 15 amino acids. CDR1 and CDR2 from the germline V gene are SGHAT and FQNNGV. Deletions cut 4 bases from V and 2 bases from J, with 15 bases between. This CDR3 is CASSSEGGGPYEQYF. DNA of the CDR3: TGTGCCAGCAGCTCGGAAGGCGGCGGTCCCTACGAGCAGTACTTC.

V usage is TRBV14 and J usage is TRBJ2-7, with a tentative D call TRBD1 (7 bases). Germline CDR1 is SGHDN and CDR2 is FVKESK. The CDR3 contains 14 residues. Trimming shortened V by 2 bases and J by 7 bases, and 15 bases separated the two germline ends. The CDR3 DNA follows: TGTGCCAGCAGCCAACCTGGGGCAGGGGGGGAGCAGTACTTC. As protein: CASSQPGAGGEQYF.